This T cell receptor beta chain comes out of a study of CXCR3-negative and CXCR3-positive naive CD8 T cells. In the case of this clonotype: Its antigen is not known.

The authors prepared UMI-labeled TRB cDNA libraries by 5' RACE. TCRdb reprocessed the 5' RACE reads and reports one entry per CDR3 protein, with no DNA. The specimen's table records about 98,000 distinct CDR3 sequences. Study-level results: The TRBV-TRBJ usage of naive CXCR3-negative and CXCR3-positive cells was similar, but that of memory cells differed. Hydrophobicity was higher for TRB CDR3s found in CXCR3-positive naive cells than in CXCR3-negative naive cells.

This TCR derives from a human donor in good health. Some clones in this sample may be carry-over from other donors' samples. Sequenced material: naive CXCR3+ CD8+ T cells from blood. The subset is: CD45RO-CCR7+CD27+CD95- naive CD8+ T cells expressing CXCR3 (TNR3+).

The CDR3: CASSLPDGAMDLHF. This chain uses TRBV5-1 with TRBJ1-6; the D gene TCRdb calls, TRBD1, cannot be checked with no DNA. Germline V gives CDR1 SGHRS, CDR2 YFSETQ. The CDR3 spans 14 residues.